The entry below gives a single T cell receptor (beta chain) sequence along with its context. The data belong to a study of technical replicates of blood from a few donors. Here immunoSEQ multiplex PCR was the method, and the copy in TCRdb shows in-frame clones only, minus some. The table lists nearly 80,000 clones, around 94% of them singletons. Germline-derived CDR1 and CDR2 are LNHDA and SQIVND (reference sequence). V shed 4 bases and J 6 bases; nucleotides not matched to a gene: 8. CDR3 length equals 14 residues. The sample was T cells isolated from PBMCs. The sequence came from a human donor in good health. The chain is built from TRBV19 and TRBJ2-7; 8 bases fit TRBD1. The CDR3 DNA follows: TGTGCCAGTAGTACCCAGGGGGCGCGTAGCGAGCAGTACTTC. Protein: CASSTQGARSEQYF.